These T cell receptor beta chains were read from a single sample in a study of cytomegalovirus exposure and HLA in healthy donors. Assay: immunoSEQ multiplex PCR; the TCRdb copy retains only in-frame clones and omits some. The data hold about 130,000 clones, with roughly nine tenths observed a single time. Sequencing used PBMCs. The receptors here all came from a woman between 18 and 29 years old in good health and CMV-seronegative. Each CDR3 is given with its conserved first and last residue. D genes are given only for firm matches. Only some rows state a clone size, as once, few, many or a class for expanded clones.

>.|.|TRBV9|TRBJ2-3
CASSVTGQTDTQYF
TGTGCCAGCAGCGTTACGGGACAAACAGATACGCAGTATTTT
>once|.|TRBV5-1|TRBJ2-5
CASSRYQETQYF
TGCGCCAGCAGCCGGTACCAAGAGACCCAGTACTTC
>.|TRBD1|TRBV5-1|TRBJ2-2
CASSLGQGATGELFF
TGCGCCAGCAGCTTGGGACAGGGGGCCACCGGGGAGCTGTTTTTT
>.|.|TRBV27|TRBJ1-5
CASRKFGAGLNQPQHF
TGTGCCAGCAGAAAGTTTGGGGCCGGCTTAAATCAGCCCCAGCATTTT
>.|.|TRBV7-6|TRBJ1-5
CASSFDDRSGPQHF
TGTGCCAGCAGCTTCGATGACCGGTCGGGGCCCCAGCATTTT
>.|.|TRBV30|TRBJ2-5
CAWSNGQKETQYF
TGTGCCTGGAGTAATGGACAGAAAGAGACCCAGTACTTC
>.|TRBD1|TRBV5-6|TRBJ2-3
CASSSGGPITDTQYF
TGTGCCAGCAGCTCAGGGGGCCCTATCACAGATACGCAGTATTTT
>once|TRBD2|TRBV29-1|TRBJ2-4
CSVHVAGGLAKNIQYF
TGCAGCGTTCATGTAGCGGGGGGTTTAGCCAAAAACATTCAGTACTTC
>.|TRBD1|TRBV18|TRBJ1-2
CASSPTGSHGYTF
TGTGCCAGCTCACCGACAGGGTCCCATGGCTACACCTTC
>.|.|TRBV14|TRBJ2-1
CASSLDGSSYNEQFF
TGTGCCAGCAGCCTTGACGGGAGCTCCTACAATGAGCAGTTCTTC